This T cell receptor beta chain was obtained from a study of blood T cells in healthy people across ages. Study-wide context: About one barcoded beta molecule per two T cells was captured by template switching. Study-wide results and caveats: Diversity of TCR beta per million T cells declined in a roughly linear way with age.

The CDR3 contains 16 residues. V gave up 6 bases and J gave up 1 base; unmatched junction bases: 4. Germline V gene data show CDR1 as MNHNY and CDR2 as SVGAGI (reference sequence). A J-beta primer mix and a sample-barcoded 5' primer were used in a second PCR of about 7 to 12 cycles. With 12 random nucleotides, a template-switch adaptor tagged each individual cDNA molecule. Sequencing recovered at least 3 million CDR3-containing paired-end reads from each sample. TCRdb used MiXCR to reprocess the 5' RACE reads, holding one entry per CDR3 protein. Of around 800,000 distinct CDR3 sequences in the sample, about 48% were seen once. Points on this clonotype: Antigen: not known.

V is TRBV6-6 and J is TRBJ2-1; 12 bases map to TRBD1. Sequencing used blood. This sequence originates from a man older than 75 in good health. In nucleotides, the CDR3 is TGTGCCAGCAGCAGGGGACAGGGGGCTTCCTACAATGAGCAGTTCTTC. Translating gives CASSRGQGASYNEQFF.